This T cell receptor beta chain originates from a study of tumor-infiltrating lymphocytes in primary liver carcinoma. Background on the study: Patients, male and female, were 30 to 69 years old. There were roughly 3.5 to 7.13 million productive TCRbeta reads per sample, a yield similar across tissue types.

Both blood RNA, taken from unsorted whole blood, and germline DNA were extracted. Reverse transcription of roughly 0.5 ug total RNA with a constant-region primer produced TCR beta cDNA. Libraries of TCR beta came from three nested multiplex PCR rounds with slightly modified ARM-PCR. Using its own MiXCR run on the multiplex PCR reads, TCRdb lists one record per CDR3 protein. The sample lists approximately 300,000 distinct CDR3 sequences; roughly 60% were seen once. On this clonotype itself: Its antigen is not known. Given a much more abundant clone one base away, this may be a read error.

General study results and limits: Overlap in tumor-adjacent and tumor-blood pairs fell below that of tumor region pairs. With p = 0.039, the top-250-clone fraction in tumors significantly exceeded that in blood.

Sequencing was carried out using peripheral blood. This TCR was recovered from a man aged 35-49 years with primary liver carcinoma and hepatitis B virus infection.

DNA for the CDR3: TGTGCCAGCAGTTATCGGGGTCGCAATCAGCCCCAGCAATTT. Its protein is CASSYRGRNQPQQF. The chain links TRBV6-2 or TRBV6-3 to TRBJ1-5; D gene uncertain. The CDR3 has 14 residues. Germline CDR1 is MNHEY and CDR2 is SVGEGT.